This TCR beta chain came from a study of vaccination and CD4 T cells after COVID-19. The wider study: Stimulation used overlapping spike peptides from SARS-CoV-2, HCoV-NL63, HCoV-OC43 and HCoV-229E.

As for treatment: approximately 11-day PBMC culture with coronavirus spike peptide pools or control peptides (ViraFEST assay). This clonotype was detected once. Its cognate antigen is unknown. The Oncomine TCR Beta short-read assay sequenced DNA from cultured CD4+ T cells. TCRdb reprocessed the PCR reads via MiXCR and lists one record per CDR3 protein. The sample includes 20,000 to 25,000 distinct CDR3 sequences, over 55% of them seen just once. J lost 6 bases, V lost 0 bases, and 9 bases had no gene match. The CDR3 contains 15 residues. CDR1 is DFQATT and CDR2 is SNEGSKA in the germline V gene (reference sequence).

The TCR was taken from a human donor who received a COVID-19 vaccine. This chain joins TRBV20-1 and TRBJ2-3, with 7 bases lining up with TRBD1. Sequencing used CD4+ T cells from blood, cultured in vitro, obtained after SARS-CoV-2 vaccination. The CDR3 coding sequence is TGCAGTGCTAGAGAAGACAGGGTAGTCGGGGATACGCAGTATTTT. Translated, it gives CSAREDRVVGDTQYF.